These 17 T cell receptor beta chains came from one sample sequenced in a study of T-cell reconstitution after alpha-beta-depleted transplantation in children. Unique molecular identifiers tagged the TCRbeta library. TCRdb itself ran the PCR reads through MiXCR, one entry per CDR3 protein. The table records 60,000 to 70,000 distinct CDR3 sequences, roughly 4.9% of them present only once. The sequences come from PBMCs, mostly from graft donor cells, collected 180 days after TCRalphabeta/CD19-depleted stem cell transplant. These receptors were taken from a boy less than two years old who had a stem cell transplant for acute myeloid leukemia, so the T cells may come from the graft donor.

This clonotype was detected ten times or more. V is TRBV18 and J is TRBJ1-5; the D is unclear. This CDR3 is built from 15 residues. V lost 5 bases to trimming and J lost 0 bases, with 11 bases between them. Germline V lookup: CDR1 KGHSH, CDR2 LQKENI. CDR3 DNA: TGTGCCAGCTCAGTCGGACGGCATAGCAATCAGCCCCAGCATTTT. It encodes CASSVGRHSNQPQHF.

Ten or more counts support this clonotype. The rearrangement joins TRBV12-3 or TRBV12-4 to TRBJ1-2, with a possible D match to TRBD1 (6 bases). The CDR3 spans 17 residues. Deletions cut 5 bases from V and 0 bases from J, with 19 bases between. CDR3 DNA: TGTGCCAGCAGTCCCTGGGACATCTCCCGAGCTAACTATGGCTACACCTTC. The encoded protein is CASSPWDISRANYGYTF.

This clonotype was recorded many times. The chain uses TRBV3-1 and TRBJ2-7; D call uncertain. The CDR3 spans 12 residues. Trimming took off 4 bases at V and 5 bases at J, with 9 bases between the two ends. Germline loops: CDR1 LGHDT, CDR2 YNNKEL (reference sequence). CDR3 in amino acids: CASSLGTNEQYF. DNA of the CDR3: TGTGCCAGCAGCCTCGGAACTAACGAGCAGTACTTC.

This clonotype was recorded many times. The chain links TRBV3-1 to TRBJ1-4; possible D gene TRBD1, 6 bases. The CDR3 runs to 15 residues. V dropped 3 bases and J dropped 7 bases, with 15 bases sitting between them. CDR1 LGHDT and CDR2 YNNKEL come from the germline V gene (reference sequence). CDR3 sequence (DNA): TGTGCCAGCAGCCACTACAGGGAGGGGAGTGAAAAACTGTTTTTT. Translating gives CASSHYREGSEKLFF.

This clonotype has ten or more counts. This rearrangement joins TRBV24-1 to TRBJ2-5, with D uncertain. The V gene's germline CDR1 is KGHDR and CDR2 SFDVKD. CDR3 size: 14 residues. Trimming shortened V by 8 bases and J by 2 bases, and 14 bases separated the two germline ends. The DNA for the CDR3 is TGTGCCACCATGGGTGACGGACCGCAAGAGACCCAGTACTTC. Protein sequence: CATMGDGPQETQYF.

This clonotype was counted at least ten times. The rearrangement joins TRBV30 to TRBJ2-1, with D maybe TRBD2 (5 bases). The CDR3 spans 12 residues. Trimming left V 5 bases short and J 9 bases short, with 14 bases between. Germline assignment: CDR1 GTSNPN and CDR2 SVGIG (reference sequence). This CDR3 is CAWGLGFGEQFF. CDR3 DNA: TGTGCCTGGGGACTGGGATTCGGTGAGCAGTTCTTC.

The sample holds many counts of this clonotype. The chain links TRBV18 to TRBJ2-7; D gene uncertain. CDR3 length: 14 amino acids. Germline CDR1 reads KGHSH; CDR2 reads LQKENI. Trimming took 3 bases from V and 4 from J, leaving 13 bases between them. As DNA, the CDR3 is TGTGCCAGCTCACCTCAGGCCGATTCGTACGAGCAGTACTTC. It encodes CASSPQADSYEQYF.

This clonotype was picked up many times. The rearrangement joins TRBV7-9 to TRBJ1-4; maybe TRBD1 (5 bases). The CDR3 spans 18 residues. V was trimmed by 5 bases and J by 0 bases, leaving 19 bases between them. The germline V gene encodes CDR1 SEHNR and CDR2 FQNEAQ (reference sequence). This chain's CDR3 is CASSLQSSRQTTNEKLFF. CDR3 nucleotide sequence: TGTGCCAGCAGCCTACAAAGTTCGAGACAGACAACTAATGAAAAACTGTTTTTT. The variable domain in full, with the rest retrieved from reference TRBV7-9 and TRBJ1-4, is DTGVSQNPRHKITKRGQNVTFRCDPISEHNRLYWYRQTLGQGPEFLTYFQNEAQLEKSRLLSDRFSAERPKGSFSTLEIQRTEQGDSAMYLCASSLQSSRQTTNEKLFFGSGTQLSVL.

The chain employs TRBV12-3 or TRBV12-4 and TRBJ2-5; D is unclear. The CDR3 covers 12 residues. The V gene lost 5 bases and the J gene lost 5 bases, with 9 bases spanning the gap. Here the CDR3 reads CASSKGWETQYF. CDR3 coding DNA: TGTGCCAGCAGTAAGGGCTGGGAGACCCAGTACTTC.

The chain couples TRBV6-1 to TRBJ2-1, with 7 bases matching TRBD2. In germline, CDR1 is MNHNS, CDR2 SASEGT. This CDR3 has 14 residues. Losses at the gene ends were 7 bases for V and 0 bases for J; bases not matched to a gene: 3. This chain's CDR3 is CASMKRGSYNEQFF. The CDR3 DNA reads TGTGCCAGCATGAAGCGGGGCTCCTACAATGAGCAGTTCTTC.

At least ten counts were recorded for this clonotype. The chain carries TRBV5-1 and TRBJ2-6; D not resolved. From germline, CDR1 is SGHRS and CDR2 YFSETQ. CDR3 length: 15 amino acids. Trimming shortened V by 4 bases and J by 0 bases, and 8 bases separated the two germline ends. The CDR3 region is CASSSHDSGANVLTF. In nucleotides, the CDR3 is TGCGCCAGCAGCAGCCACGACTCTGGGGCCAACGTCCTGACTTTC.

This clonotype has a count of ten or more. The chain is built from TRBV7-2 and TRBJ1-3, with TRBD1 identical over 7 bases. The CDR3 length is 13 residues. Germline V lookup: CDR1 SGHTA, CDR2 FQGNSA. The V gene end was trimmed by 1 base and the J gene end by 8 bases; junction bases not matched to a gene: 2. CDR3 DNA: TGTGCCAGCAGCTTAGGACAGGGAGACACCATATATTTT. Protein product: CASSLGQGDTIYF.

In its sample, this clonotype was seen many times. The CDR3 bases are TGCGCCAGCAGCCAAGATGGGACCGTTGGGACCTACGAGCAGTACGTC. Protein: CASSQDGTVGTYEQYV. The chain is built from TRBV4-1 and TRBJ2-7; D assignment may be TRBD1 or TRBD2 (5 bases each). CDR3 length: 16 amino acids. CDR1 is MGHRA, CDR2 YSYEKL, per germline. V was cut by 0 bases and J by 2 bases, with 14 bases left in between.

The sample holds many counts of this clonotype. V gene TRBV25-1 combines with J gene TRBJ2-1; D gene uncertain. V was cut by 3 bases and J by 7 bases, with 7 bases left in between. This CDR3 contains 12 residues. Germline V gives CDR1 MGHDK, CDR2 SYGVNS. Written as DNA, the CDR3 is TGTGCCAGCAGTGATACGTGGAATGAGCAGTTCTTC. Translating gives CASSDTWNEQFF.

This clonotype showed up many times. Here the CDR3 DNA reads TGCAGTGCTTTGACAGGGGCCAGAGGCAATGAGCAGTTCTTC. Its translation: CSALTGARGNEQFF. This chain connects TRBV20-1 to TRBJ2-1, with 8 bases identical to TRBD1. Trimming at V came to 5 bases and at J to 6 bases, leaving 9 bases not matched to a gene. Germline CDR1 is DFQATT and CDR2 is SNEGSKA (reference sequence). The CDR3 totals 14 residues.

This clonotype has a count of ten or more. V is TRBV20-1 and J is TRBJ2-5; TRBD1 matches 8 bases. This CDR3 is built from 12 residues. The trim removed 6 bases at V and 5 bases at J, leaving 5 bases unmatched. Germline V gene data show CDR1 as DFQATT and CDR2 as SNEGSKA (reference sequence). The CDR3 sequence: CSAADRVETQYF. CDR3 bases: TGCAGTGCAGCGGACAGGGTGGAGACCCAGTACTTC.

This clonotype was found many times. The CDR3 DNA reads TGTGCCAGTAGTATAGGGGACTACCCCCCGAACACCGGGGAGCTGTTTTTT. This translates into CASSIGDYPPNTGELFF. The chain is built from TRBV19 and TRBJ2-2, with 7 bases that match TRBD2. V shed 1 base, J shed 0 bases, and the junction held 5 bases outside the gene matches. Germline values: CDR1 LNHDA, CDR2 SQIVND (reference sequence). The CDR3 consists of 17 residues.